This TCR beta chain originates from a study of T cell changes during pregnancy in multiple sclerosis. Clones were sequenced by immunoSEQ multiplex PCR, and TCRdb holds only the in-frame ones, with some missing. This table holds roughly 60,000 clones, about nine tenths found once. Trimming cost V 4 bases and J 0 bases, with 10 bases left between them. The CDR3 totals 14 residues. Germline-derived CDR1 and CDR2 are ENHRY and SYGVKD. This clonotype originated in a female donor with multiple sclerosis, enrolled in a pregnancy study. The chain is built from TRBV10-3 and TRBJ2-7, with a possible D match to TRBD2 (6 bases). The specimen comprised peripheral blood, sampled in the second trimester of pregnancy. The CDR3 is CAISGGDLSYEQYF. Written as DNA, the CDR3 is TGTGCCATCAGTGGGGGGGACCTCTCCTACGAGCAGTACTTC.